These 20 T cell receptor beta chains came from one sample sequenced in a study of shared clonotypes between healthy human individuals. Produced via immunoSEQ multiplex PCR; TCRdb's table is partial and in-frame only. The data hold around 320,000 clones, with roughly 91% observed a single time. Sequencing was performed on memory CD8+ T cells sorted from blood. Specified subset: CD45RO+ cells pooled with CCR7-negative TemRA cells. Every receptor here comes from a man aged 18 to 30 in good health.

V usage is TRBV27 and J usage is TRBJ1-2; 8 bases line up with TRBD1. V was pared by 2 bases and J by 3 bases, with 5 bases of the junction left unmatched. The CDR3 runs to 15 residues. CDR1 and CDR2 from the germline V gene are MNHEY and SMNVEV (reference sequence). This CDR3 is CASSLQQGGDYGYTF. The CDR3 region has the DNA TGTGCCAGCAGTTTACAACAGGGGGGTGACTATGGCTACACCTTC.

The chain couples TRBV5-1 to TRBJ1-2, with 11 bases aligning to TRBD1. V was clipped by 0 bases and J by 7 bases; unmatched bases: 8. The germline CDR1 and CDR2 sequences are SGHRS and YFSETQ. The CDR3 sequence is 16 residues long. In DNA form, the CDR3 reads TGCGCCAGCAGCTTGGATGGGACAGGGGGTATAAGTGGCTACACCTTC. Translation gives CASSLDGTGGISGYTF.

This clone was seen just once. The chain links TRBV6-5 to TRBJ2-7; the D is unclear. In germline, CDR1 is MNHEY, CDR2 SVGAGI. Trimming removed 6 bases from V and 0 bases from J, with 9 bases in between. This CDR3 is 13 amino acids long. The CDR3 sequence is CASRVGSSYEQYF. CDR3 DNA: TGTGCCAGCAGGGTTGGTTCCTCCTACGAGCAGTACTTC.

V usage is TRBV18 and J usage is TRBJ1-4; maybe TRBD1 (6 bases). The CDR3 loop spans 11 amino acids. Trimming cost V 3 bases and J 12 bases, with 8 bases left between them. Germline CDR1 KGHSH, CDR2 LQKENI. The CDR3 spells CASSPHRELFF. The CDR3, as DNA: TGTGCCAGCTCACCCCACAGGGAACTGTTTTTT.

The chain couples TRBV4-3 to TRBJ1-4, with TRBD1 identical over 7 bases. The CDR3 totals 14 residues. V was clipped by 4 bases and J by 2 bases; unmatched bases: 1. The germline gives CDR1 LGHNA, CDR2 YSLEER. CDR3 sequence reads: CASSPTGTNEKLFF. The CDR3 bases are TGCGCCAGCAGCCCGACAGGGACTAATGAAAAACTGTTTTTT.

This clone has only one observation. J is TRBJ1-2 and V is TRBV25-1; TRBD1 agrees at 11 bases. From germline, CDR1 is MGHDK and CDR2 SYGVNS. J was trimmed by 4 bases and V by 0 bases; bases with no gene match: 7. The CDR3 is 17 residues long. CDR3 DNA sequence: TGTGCCAGCAGTGAATATGGGACAGGGGGTTATTTCTATGGCTACACCTTC. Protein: CASSEYGTGGYFYGYTF.

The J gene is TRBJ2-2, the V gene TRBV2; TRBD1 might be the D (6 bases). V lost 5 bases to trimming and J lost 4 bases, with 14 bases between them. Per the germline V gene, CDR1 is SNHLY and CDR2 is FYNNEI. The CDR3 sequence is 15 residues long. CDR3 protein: CASSHRDQGTGELFF. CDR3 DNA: TGTGCCAGCAGTCACAGGGACCAAGGCACCGGGGAGCTGTTTTTT. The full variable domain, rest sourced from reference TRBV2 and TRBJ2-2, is EPEVTQTPSHQVTQMGQEVILRCVPISNHLYFYWYRQILGQKVEFLVSFYNNEISEKSEIFDDQFSVERPDGSNFTLKIRSTKLEDSAMYFCASSHRDQGTGELFFGEGSRLTVL.

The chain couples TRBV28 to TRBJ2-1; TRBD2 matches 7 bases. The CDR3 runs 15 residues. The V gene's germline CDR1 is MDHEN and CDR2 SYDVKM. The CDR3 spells CAKSLTSASYNEQFF. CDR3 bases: TGTGCTAAATCCTTAACTAGCGCATCTTACAATGAGCAGTTCTTC.

CDR3 sequence reads: CASSLADRGDEAFF. CDR3 bases: TGTGCCAGCAGCTTAGCCGACAGGGGGGATGAAGCTTTCTTT. The chain uses TRBV7-9 and TRBJ1-1, with 9 bases matching TRBD1. Germline trimming cut 0 bases from V and 7 bases from J; bases unmatched to any gene: 3. The CDR3 runs to 14 residues. The germline gives CDR1 SEHNR, CDR2 FQNEAQ (reference sequence). Full variable domain (outside the CDR3, taken from reference TRBV7-9 and TRBJ1-1): DTGVSQNPRHKITKRGQNVTFRCDPISEHNRLYWYRQTLGQGPEFLTYFQNEAQLEKSRLLSDRFSAERPKGSFSTLEIQRTEQGDSAMYLCASSLADRGDEAFFGQGTRLTVV.

The CDR3 DNA reads as TGTGCCAGCAGTACTCAAATGAGGGACACTGAAGCTTTCTTT. Its protein is CASSTQMRDTEAFF. J is TRBJ1-1 and V is TRBV27, with unresolved D. Germline assignment: CDR1 MNHEY and CDR2 SMNVEV (reference sequence). Between the trimmed V and J ends, which lost 5 bases and 3 bases, there was a span of 13 bases. The CDR3 contains 14 residues.

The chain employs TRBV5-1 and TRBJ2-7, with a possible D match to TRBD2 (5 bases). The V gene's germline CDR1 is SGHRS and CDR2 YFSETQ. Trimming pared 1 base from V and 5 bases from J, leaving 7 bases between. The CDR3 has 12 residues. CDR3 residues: CASSLYGNEQYF. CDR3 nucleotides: TGCGCCAGCAGCTTGTACGGGAACGAGCAGTACTTC.

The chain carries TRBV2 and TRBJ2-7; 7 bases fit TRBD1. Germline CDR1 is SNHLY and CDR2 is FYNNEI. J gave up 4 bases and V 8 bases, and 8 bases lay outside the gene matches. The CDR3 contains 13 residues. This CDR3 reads CASGTDEWYEQYF. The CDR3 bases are TGTGCCAGCGGGACAGATGAATGGTACGAGCAGTACTTC.

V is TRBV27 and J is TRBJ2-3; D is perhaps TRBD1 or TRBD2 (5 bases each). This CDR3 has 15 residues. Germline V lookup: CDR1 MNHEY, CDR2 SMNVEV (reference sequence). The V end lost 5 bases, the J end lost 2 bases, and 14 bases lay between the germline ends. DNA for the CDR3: TGTGCCAGCAGTCGGGGACCCCTAATCACAGATACGCAGTATTTT. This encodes CASSRGPLITDTQYF.

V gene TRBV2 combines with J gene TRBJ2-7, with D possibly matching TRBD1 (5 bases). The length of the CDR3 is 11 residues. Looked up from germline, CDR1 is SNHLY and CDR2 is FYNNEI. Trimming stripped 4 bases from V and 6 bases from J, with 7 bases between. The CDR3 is CASSGGSEQYF. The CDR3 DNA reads TGTGCCAGCAGTGGGGGCAGCGAGCAGTACTTC.

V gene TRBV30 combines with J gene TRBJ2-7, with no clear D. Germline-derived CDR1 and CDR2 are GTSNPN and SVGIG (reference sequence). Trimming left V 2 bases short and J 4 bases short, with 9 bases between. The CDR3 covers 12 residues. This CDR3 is CAWSPPGYEQYF. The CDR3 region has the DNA TGTGCCTGGAGTCCACCTGGTTACGAGCAGTACTTC.

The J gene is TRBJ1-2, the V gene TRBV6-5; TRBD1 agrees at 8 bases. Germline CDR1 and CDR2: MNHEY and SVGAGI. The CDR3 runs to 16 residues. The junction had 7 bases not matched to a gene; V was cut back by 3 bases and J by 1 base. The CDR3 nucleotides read TGTGCCAGCAGTTATTTGTCGGGACAGGATAACTATGGCTACACCTTC. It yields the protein CASSYLSGQDNYGYTF.

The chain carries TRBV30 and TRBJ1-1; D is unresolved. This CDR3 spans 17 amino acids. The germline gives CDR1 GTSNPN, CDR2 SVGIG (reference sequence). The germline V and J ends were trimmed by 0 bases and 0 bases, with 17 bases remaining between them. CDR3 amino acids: CAWSVFGPTNLNTEAFF. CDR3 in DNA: TGTGCCTGGAGTGTGTTCGGTCCCACTAATTTGAACACTGAAGCTTTCTTT.

This CDR3 reads CASSRFHTEAFF. DNA for the CDR3: TGTGCCAGCAGCCGATTCCACACTGAAGCTTTCTTT. The V call is TRBV11-2, the J call TRBJ1-1; D call uncertain. CDR3 length: 12 amino acids. Between the trimmed V and J ends, which lost 5 bases and 3 bases, there was a span of 7 bases. Germline V gene sequence: CDR1 SGHAT, CDR2 FQNNGV.

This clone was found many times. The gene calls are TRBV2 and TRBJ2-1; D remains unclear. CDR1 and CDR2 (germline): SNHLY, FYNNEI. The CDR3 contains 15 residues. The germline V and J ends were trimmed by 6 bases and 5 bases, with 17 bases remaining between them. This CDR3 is CASRDPGRSDNEQFF. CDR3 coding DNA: TGTGCCAGCAGGGACCCGGGTAGAAGCGACAATGAGCAGTTCTTC.

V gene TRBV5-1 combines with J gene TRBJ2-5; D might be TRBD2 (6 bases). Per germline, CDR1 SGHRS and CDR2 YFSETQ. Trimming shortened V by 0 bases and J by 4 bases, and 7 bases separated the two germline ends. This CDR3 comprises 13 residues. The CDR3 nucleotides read TGCGCCAGCAGCTTGGTGGGGGGAGAGACCCAGTACTTC. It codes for CASSLVGGETQYF.